The 27 T cell receptor beta chains given below trace back to one sample, sequenced in a study of T cells in localized non-small cell lung cancer. Measured with immunoSEQ multiplex PCR; TCRdb has only the in-frame clones, and not every one. This table holds about 33,000 clones, roughly nine tenths found once. The sequencing here drew on peripheral blood, taken before any cancer treatment. The source of these receptors is a man between 35 and 75 years old with stage I lung adenocarcinoma.

The V and J genes are TRBV6-6 and TRBJ2-1, with TRBD1 matching 8 bases. V shed 5 bases, J shed 9 bases, and the junction held 9 bases outside the gene matches. The length of the CDR3 is 14 residues. The V gene's germline CDR1 is MNHNY and CDR2 SVGAGI (reference sequence). The CDR3 DNA sequence: TGTGCCAGCAGTACCACCTCAGGGGGCAGTGAGCAGTTCTTC. Translation gives CASSTTSGGSEQFF.

The chain is built from TRBV25-1 and TRBJ2-7, with TRBD2 matching 13 bases. This CDR3 comprises 15 residues. V was clipped by 7 bases and J by 1 base; unmatched bases: 4. Germline V CDR1 and CDR2: MGHDK, SYGVNS. CDR3 in DNA: TGTGCCAGCAATAGACTAGCGGGGGGATCCTACGAGCAGTACTTC. It translates to CASNRLAGGSYEQYF.

This sequence joins TRBV29-1 and TRBJ2-7, with D maybe TRBD2 (6 bases). Germline CDR1 SQVTM, CDR2 ANQGSEA. The germline V and J ends were trimmed by 3 bases and 3 bases, with 12 bases remaining between them. The CDR3 consists of 13 residues. In nucleotides, the CDR3 is TGCAGCGTTGAGGGGGGAGCGAACTACGAGCAGTACTTC. It yields the protein CSVEGGANYEQYF.

The chain employs TRBV7-9 and TRBJ2-1, with 12 bases fitting TRBD2. Germline V gene data show CDR1 as SEHNR and CDR2 as FQNEAQ (reference sequence). The CDR3 consists of 14 residues. V trimming: 4 bases; J trimming: 10 bases; junction bases outside the gene matches: 5. The CDR3 is CASSSSGGAREQFF. The CDR3 region has the DNA TGTGCCAGCAGCTCTAGCGGGGGGGCCCGGGAGCAGTTCTTC.

This sequence joins TRBV6-1 and TRBJ2-5; 9 positions agree with TRBD1. Trimming cost V 10 bases and J 0 bases; bases outside gene matches: 6. CDR1 is MNHNS, CDR2 SASEGT, per germline. CDR3 length: 14 residues. CDR3 loop: CATGTGLYQETQYF. CDR3 nucleotide sequence: TGTGCCACCGGGACAGGGTTGTACCAAGAGACCCAGTACTTC.

The V gene is TRBV21-1, the J gene TRBJ2-7; TRBD1 is taken as the D call from the table, unchecked against the DNA. TRBV21-1 counts as a pseudogene. The CDR3 covers 15 residues. In nucleotides, the CDR3 is TGTGCCAGCAGGACGAACCGGGACAGGGACTACGAGCAGTACTTC. Its protein product is CASRTNRDRDYEQYF.

The chain uses TRBV10-2 and TRBJ1-2; maybe TRBD1 (5 bases). Looked up from germline, CDR1 is WSHSY and CDR2 is SAAADI. V dropped 4 bases and J dropped 4 bases, with 16 bases sitting between them. The CDR3 sequence is 15 residues long. This chain's CDR3 is CASSALDRDLYGYTF. CDR3 coding DNA: TGCGCCAGCAGTGCGCTTGACAGAGACCTCTATGGCTACACCTTC.

This clone was counted only a few times. The sample contains more than one DNA sequence encoding this CDR3. The genes are TRBV2 and TRBJ1-5; D uncertain. Trimming shortened V by 6 bases and J by 2 bases, and 11 bases separated the two germline ends. CDR1 and CDR2 (germline): SNHLY, FYNNEI. The CDR3 has 14 residues. This CDR3 reads CASSVERGNQPQHF. The CDR3 coding sequence is TGTGCCAGCAGCGTGGAAAGGGGCAATCAGCCCCAGCATTTT.

V usage is TRBV19 and J usage is TRBJ1-5; D is ambiguous. There are 15 residues in the CDR3. V was clipped by 3 bases and J by 2 bases, with 11 bases between them. Germline V CDR1 and CDR2: LNHDA, SQIVND (reference sequence). The DNA of the CDR3 is TGTGCCAGTAGTATGGTCCAGGCAGGCAATCAGCCCCAGCATTTT. The encoded protein is CASSMVQAGNQPQHF.

V and J are TRBV10-3 and TRBJ2-2, with a tentative D call TRBD1 (6 bases). The CDR3 totals 18 residues. The germline V gene has CDR1 ENHRY and CDR2 SYGVKD. Trimming took off 0 bases at V and 1 base at J, with 15 bases between the two ends. The CDR3 coding sequence is TGTGCCATCAGTGAGTCGGGGGCACGAATGGGGAACACCGGGGAGCTGTTTTTT. Its translation: CAISESGARMGNTGELFF.

The table lists this clone with a few counts. This rearrangement joins TRBV25-1 to TRBJ1-2; TRBD1 is a possible D gene (6 bases). Germline CDR1 reads MGHDK; CDR2 reads SYGVNS. There are 11 residues in the CDR3. Trimming removed 8 bases from V and 8 bases from J, with 12 bases in between. The CDR3 loop is CASWNRDGYTF. The CDR3 DNA reads as TGTGCCAGCTGGAACAGGGACGGCTACACCTTC.

This clone came up a few times. This chain connects TRBV6-6 to TRBJ1-6; 9 bases agree with TRBD1. CDR3 length: 13 residues. Unmatched junction bases numbered 3, after V lost 5 bases and J lost 10 bases. Per the germline V gene, CDR1 is MNHNY and CDR2 is SVGAGI (reference sequence). The CDR3, as DNA: TGTGCCAGCAGTCTTACAGGGGGCTCACCCCTCCACTTT. It codes for CASSLTGGSPLHF.

This clone was counted once. The rearrangement links TRBV6-5 to TRBJ2-6; maybe TRBD2 (5 bases). CDR3 length: 15 amino acids. Germline V lookup: CDR1 MNHEY, CDR2 SVGAGI. V was pared by 2 bases and J by 0 bases, with 5 bases between. The CDR3 spells CASSYGSSGANVLTF. The CDR3, as DNA: TGTGCCAGCAGTTACGGGAGCTCTGGGGCCAACGTCCTGACTTTC.

The J gene is TRBJ2-7, the V gene TRBV11-2, with TRBD1 identical over 9 bases. Germline V gene sequence: CDR1 SGHAT, CDR2 FQNNGV. This CDR3 region has 18 residues. V shed 5 bases and J 2 bases; nucleotides not matched to a gene: 16. The CDR3 protein is CASSRDGTGLATTYEQYF. CDR3 sequence (DNA): TGTGCCAGCAGCCGAGACGGGACAGGGTTGGCGACGACCTACGAGCAGTACTTC.

The CDR3 coding sequence is TGTGCCAGCAGCGTAGGGGGAGAGCGAACTGAAGCTTTCTTT. Residues: CASSVGGERTEAFF. The J gene is TRBJ1-1, the V gene TRBV9, with D unclear. CDR3 length: 14 residues. Trimming removed 0 bases from V and 5 bases from J, with 11 bases in between. Germline V gene sequence: CDR1 SGDLS, CDR2 YYNGEE. The full variable domain, its missing parts supplied by reference TRBV9 and TRBJ1-1, is DSGVTQTPKHLITATGQRVTLRCSPRSGDLSVYWYQQSLDQGLQFLIQYYNGEERAKGNILERFSAQQFPDLHSELNLSSLELGDSALYFCASSVGGERTEAFFGQGTRLTVV.

This chain uses TRBV5-1 with TRBJ2-7; tentatively, D is TRBD1 (5 bases). This CDR3 comprises 16 residues. The germline CDR1 and CDR2 sequences are SGHRS and YFSETQ. V was clipped by 2 bases and J by 0 bases, with 15 bases between them. The CDR3 DNA reads as TGCGCCAGCAGCTTTTCCGACAGCGCGAGCTCCTACGAGCAGTACTTC. Protein product: CASSFSDSASSYEQYF. Full variable domain (outside the CDR3, taken from reference TRBV5-1 and TRBJ2-7): KAGVTQTPRYLIKTRGQQVTLSCSPISGHRSVSWYQQTPGQGLQFLFEYFSETQRNKGNFPGRFSGRQFSNSRSEMNVSTLELGDSALYLCASSFSDSASSYEQYFGPGTRLTVT.

V gene TRBV9 combines with J gene TRBJ1-5, with D possibly TRBD1 on 6 matching bases. The germline gives CDR1 SGDLS, CDR2 YYNGEE. The CDR3 extends over 14 amino acids. V was clipped by 0 bases and J by 5 bases, with 9 bases between them. CDR3 sequence (DNA): TGTGCCAGCAGCGTAGGGGACATCGATCAGCCCCAGCATTTT. The encoded protein is CASSVGDIDQPQHF.

V is TRBV19 and J is TRBJ1-5, with 7 nucleotides matching TRBD1. The V gene end was trimmed by 3 bases and the J gene end by 4 bases; junction bases not matched to a gene: 9. This CDR3 has 16 amino acids. In germline, CDR1 is LNHDA, CDR2 SQIVND (reference sequence). In DNA, the CDR3 is TGTGCCAGTAGTATTCGGACAGGACCCAAAAATCAGCCCCAGCATTTT. It codes for CASSIRTGPKNQPQHF.

This rearrangement joins TRBV4-1 to TRBJ2-1; unclear D gene. Trimming stripped 2 bases from V and 5 bases from J, with 10 bases between. This CDR3 region has 14 residues. From germline, CDR1 is MGHRA and CDR2 YSYEKL. CDR3 DNA: TGCGCCAGCAGCCAACCAAACAGCCACAATGAGCAGTTCTTC. Translation: CASSQPNSHNEQFF.

The chain recombines TRBV7-8 with TRBJ2-5; TRBD1 matches at 8 bases. This CDR3 comprises 16 residues. Trimming cost V 6 bases and J 5 bases; bases outside gene matches: 14. Per germline, CDR1 SGHVS and CDR2 FQNEAQ. CDR3 loop: CASRPGQGLGGETQYF. CDR3 sequence (DNA): TGTGCCAGCAGACCCGGACAGGGCTTGGGAGGCGAGACCCAGTACTTC.

The chain couples TRBV5-8 to TRBJ2-5; no clear D gene. The CDR3 length is 14 residues. V was cut by 5 bases and J by 2 bases, with 13 bases left in between. The germline V gene has CDR1 SGHTS and CDR2 YDEGEE. The chain's CDR3 is CASRSPAVQETQYF. In nucleotides, the CDR3 is TGTGCCAGCAGGTCCCCGGCGGTGCAAGAGACCCAGTACTTC.

V is TRBV5-1 and J is TRBJ1-6; no firm D call. V dropped 1 base and J dropped 10 bases, with 9 bases sitting between them. This CDR3 comprises 13 residues. Germline CDR1 and CDR2: SGHRS and YFSETQ. The CDR3 nucleotides read TGCGCCAGCAGCTTGAGACGGGAGTCACCCCTCCACTTT. It specifies CASSLRRESPLHF.

The genes are TRBV9 and TRBJ2-5; 9 nucleotides line up with TRBD2. The V gene end was trimmed by 1 base and the J gene end by 7 bases; junction bases not matched to a gene: 5. Germline-derived CDR1 and CDR2 are SGDLS and YYNGEE. CDR3 length equals 14 residues. CDR3 coding DNA: TGTGCCAGCAGCGTATTAGCGGGGGCGGGGACCCAGTACTTC. Its protein is CASSVLAGAGTQYF. Together with reference TRBV9 and TRBJ2-5, the CDR3 gives the full variable domain: DSGVTQTPKHLITATGQRVTLRCSPRSGDLSVYWYQQSLDQGLQFLIQYYNGEERAKGNILERFSAQQFPDLHSELNLSSLELGDSALYFCASSVLAGAGTQYFGPGTRLLVL.

V is TRBV27 and J is TRBJ1-6; D unclear. Germline CDR1 reads MNHEY; CDR2 reads SMNVEV (reference sequence). V was trimmed by 5 bases and J by 4 bases, leaving 21 bases between them. The CDR3 consists of 18 residues. CDR3 residues: CASSPREGGRIYNSPLHF. In nucleotides, the CDR3 is TGTGCCAGCAGTCCACGAGAGGGTGGACGGATTTATAATTCACCCCTCCACTTT.

The rearrangement uses TRBV9 and TRBJ2-2; TRBD1 agrees at 8 bases. Per germline, CDR1 SGDLS and CDR2 YYNGEE. V lost 3 bases, J lost 5 bases, and 15 bases stayed unmatched. This CDR3 is built from 18 residues. DNA of the CDR3: TGTGCCAGCAGCGGCTACGCGGCGGGACAGGTCCGTACCGGGGAGCTGTTTTTT. Translated, it gives CASSGYAAGQVRTGELFF.

As regards this clone: Other DNA sequences in this specimen translate into the identical CDR3. J is TRBJ1-1 and V is TRBV6-5, with a tentative D call TRBD1 (6 bases). V lost 6 bases and J 1 base, leaving 15 bases between the germline ends. The CDR3 totals 15 residues. Per the germline V gene, CDR1 is MNHEY and CDR2 is SVGAGI. CDR3: CASSPPRGRNTEAFF. Here the CDR3 DNA reads TGTGCCAGCAGCCCTCCGAGGGGGAGGAACACTGAAGCTTTCTTT.

The J gene is TRBJ2-4, the V gene TRBV29-1; D unresolved. This CDR3 has 15 amino acids. Per germline, CDR1 SQVTM and CDR2 ANQGSEA. The CDR3 coding sequence is TGCAGTGTCCTGGACCCACTACTAGCCAAAAACATTCAGTACTTC. Amino acid sequence: CSVLDPLLAKNIQYF.